These 8 T cell receptor beta chains were all obtained from the same sample, sequenced in a study of control samples from healthy donors and cancer patients. TCRdb keeps only in-frame clones here, not all; method: immunoSEQ multiplex PCR. The sample includes about 410,000 clones, around 90% seen only once; the top ten take around 6.4%. The sequencing sample was made of PBMCs. The receptors were gathered from a man aged 40-49 years with head and neck cancer.

This chain uses TRBV30 with TRBJ2-3, with TRBD1 matching over 12 bases. Germline loops: CDR1 GTSNPN, CDR2 SVGIG (reference sequence). The CDR3 is 15 amino acids. V was pared by 4 bases and J by 4 bases, with 6 bases of the junction left unmatched. This chain's CDR3 is CAWIGTGGFPDTQYF. The CDR3 DNA sequence: TGTGCCTGGATAGGGACAGGGGGCTTTCCAGATACGCAGTATTTT.

The chain joins TRBV27 to TRBJ1-6, with D uncertain. The V end was cut by 5 bases, the J end by 7 bases, with 18 bases between. CDR1 MNHEY and CDR2 SMNVEV come from the germline V gene (reference sequence). This CDR3 has 16 residues. CDR3: CASSPAATSGNSPLHF. In DNA, the CDR3 is TGTGCCAGCAGTCCCGCAGCTACGTCGGGCAATTCACCCCTCCACTTT.

The J gene is TRBJ2-1, the V gene TRBV4-1; 13 bases align to TRBD2. CDR3 length: 17 amino acids. Germline V gene data show CDR1 as MGHRA and CDR2 as YSYEKL. V shed 0 bases and J 5 bases; nucleotides not matched to a gene: 4. The CDR3 loop reads CASSQDTGLAGNNEQFF. DNA of the CDR3: TGCGCCAGCAGCCAAGATACGGGACTAGCGGGGAACAATGAGCAGTTCTTC.

V gene TRBV3-1 (or the pseudogene TRBV3-2) combines with J gene TRBJ2-1; 7 bases line up with TRBD1. J lost 5 bases, V lost 0 bases, and 4 bases had no gene match. Germline V gene data show CDR1 as LGHDT and CDR2 as YNNKEL (reference sequence). CDR3 length: 15 amino acids. The CDR3 bases are TGTGCCAGCAGCCAAGACCTGACAGGGCACAATGAGCAGTTCTTC. Residues: CASSQDLTGHNEQFF.

The gene calls are TRBV14 and TRBJ2-1, with a weak D call TRBD2 (6 bases). This CDR3 contains 14 residues. Deletions cut 4 bases from V and 5 bases from J, with 12 bases between. Germline CDR1 and CDR2: SGHDN and FVKESK. CDR3 coding DNA: TGTGCCAGCAGCCCTCGGGACTGGAACAATGAGCAGTTCTTC. Translated, it gives CASSPRDWNNEQFF.

The chain joins TRBV3-1 (or the pseudogene TRBV3-2) to TRBJ2-1; the D gene is possibly TRBD2 (5 bases). V was clipped by 3 bases and J by 4 bases, with 16 bases between them. There are 16 residues in the CDR3. Germline V gives CDR1 LGHDT, CDR2 YNNKEL (reference sequence). The CDR3 DNA sequence: TGTGCCAGCAGCCAGAAACGGGCGTCGGGGTACAATGAGCAGTTCTTC. This codes for CASSQKRASGYNEQFF.

The rearrangement uses TRBV5-1 and TRBJ2-7; D is unresolved. V dropped 1 base and J dropped 2 bases, with 4 bases sitting between them. Germline CDR1 is SGHRS and CDR2 is YFSETQ. CDR3 size: 12 residues. The CDR3, as DNA: TGCGCCAGCAGCTTGAATACCTACGAGCAGTACTTC. Translating it yields CASSLNTYEQYF.

The rearrangement links TRBV9 to TRBJ1-2; unclear D gene. The length of the CDR3 is 13 residues. In germline, CDR1 is SGDLS, CDR2 YYNGEE. Trimming took 3 bases from V and 4 from J, leaving 10 bases between them. DNA of the CDR3: TGTGCCAGCAGCGCGGACGGAGCCTATGGCTACACCTTC. Translated: CASSADGAYGYTF.